This entry lists 5 T cell receptor beta chains sequenced from one sample in a study of T cells after yellow fever vaccination. In TCRdb, the 5' RACE reads were re-called with MiXCR into one record per CDR3 protein. The data show about 320,000 distinct CDR3 sequences, 6.5% to 8.5% seen once. This specimen consisted of PBMCs, obtained about 49 days after the first yellow fever vaccination. The origin of the receptors is a man aged 18 to 30 who received the YFV17D yellow fever vaccine.

This clonotype was detected ten times or more. The genes are TRBV10-1 and TRBJ2-7, with a tentative D call TRBD2 (6 bases). Germline-derived CDR1 and CDR2 are WNHNN and SYGVQD (reference sequence). The CDR3 has 12 residues. V was trimmed by 3 bases and J by 7 bases, leaving 10 bases between them. CDR3 sequence reads: CASSEFRGEQYF. The CDR3 DNA reads as TGCGCCAGCAGTGAATTCCGGGGGGAGCAGTACTTC.

V is TRBV4-2 and J is TRBJ2-3; D perhaps matches TRBD1 (6 bases). Germline CDR1 is LGHNA and CDR2 is YNFKEQ. The V and J ends lost 2 bases and 7 bases respectively, with 19 bases between them. This CDR3 is 16 amino acids long. CDR3 loop: CASSQRAGAYLNTQYF. For the CDR3, the DNA is TGTGCCAGCAGCCAAAGAGCAGGGGCCTACTTGAATACGCAGTATTTT.

In this sample, this clonotype turned up a few times. The chain links TRBV5-1 to TRBJ1-4; D not resolved. The CDR3 totals 14 residues. The germline V gene has CDR1 SGHRS and CDR2 YFSETQ. The ends were cut back, 0 bases at V and 5 bases at J, with 8 bases in the middle. CDR3 sequence (DNA): TGCGCCAGCAGCTTGGTCGGAGGGAATGAAAAACTGTTTTTT. This encodes CASSLVGGNEKLFF.

The gene calls are TRBV5-1 and TRBJ2-5; TRBD2 is a possible D gene (6 bases). This CDR3 contains 15 residues. CDR1 SGHRS and CDR2 YFSETQ come from the germline V gene. V was shortened by 4 bases and J by 3 bases, with 16 bases between the two germline ends. Here the CDR3 DNA reads TGCGCCAGCAGCGCTACGGGACTCCCGGAAGAGACCCAGTACTTC. Residues: CASSATGLPEETQYF.

This clonotype was seen ten or more times. The chain couples TRBV7-2 to TRBJ1-6; unclear D gene. Germline CDR1 SGHTA, CDR2 FQGNSA. V was pared by 4 bases and J by 10 bases, with 8 bases between. CDR3 length: 12 residues. CDR3 in amino acids: CASSSPWSPLHF. The CDR3 coding sequence is TGTGCCAGCAGCTCTCCGTGGTCACCCCTCCACTTT.